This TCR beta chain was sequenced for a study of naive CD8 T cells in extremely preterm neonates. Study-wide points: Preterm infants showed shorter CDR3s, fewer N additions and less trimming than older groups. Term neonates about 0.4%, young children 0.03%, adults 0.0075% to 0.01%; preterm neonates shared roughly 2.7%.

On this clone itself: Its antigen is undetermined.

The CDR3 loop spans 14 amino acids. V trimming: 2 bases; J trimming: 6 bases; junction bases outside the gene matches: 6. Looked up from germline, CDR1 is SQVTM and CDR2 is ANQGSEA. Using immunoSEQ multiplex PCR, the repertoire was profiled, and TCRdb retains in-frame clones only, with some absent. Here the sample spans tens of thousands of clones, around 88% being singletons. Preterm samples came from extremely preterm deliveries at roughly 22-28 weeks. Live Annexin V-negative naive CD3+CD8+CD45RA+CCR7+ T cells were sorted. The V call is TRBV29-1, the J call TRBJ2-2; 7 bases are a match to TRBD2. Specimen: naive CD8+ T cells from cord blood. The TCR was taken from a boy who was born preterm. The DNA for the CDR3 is TGCAGCGTTGAACTAGCGGTTGTCGCCGGGGAGCTGTTTTTT. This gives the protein CSVELAVVAGELFF.